This TCR beta chain was profiled in a study of tumor-infiltrating lymphocytes in primary liver carcinoma. Starting from around 510 ng of total RNA, TCR beta cDNA was produced with a primer in the constant region. Investigators got TCR beta libraries out of three nested multiplex PCR rounds, done with slightly modified ARM-PCR. Each of the first two PCR rounds ran roughly 9 cycles with TRBV1-TRBV30 forward and C-beta reverse primers. Via MiXCR, TCRdb re-called the multiplex PCR reads, giving one row per CDR3 protein. Of more than 20,000 distinct CDR3 sequences in the sample, roughly 78% were seen once. Germline CDR1 and CDR2: SGHAT and FQNNGV. This CDR3 contains 16 residues. Co-extracted RNA and DNA came from approximately 20-30 mg of unsorted bulk tissue. For this clonotype: One end of the junction fails to match germline, which may point to a read error.

This sequence joins TRBV11-2 and TRBJ2-1; D gene ambiguous. Input material: liver tumor tissue from sampling region 1. Described subset: tumor region T1, superior pole. This sequence originates from a man in his forties with primary liver carcinoma and hepatitis B virus infection. As DNA, the CDR3 is TGTGCCAGCAGCTTAGATCTGGTTGTTAATTACAGTGAGCAGTTCTTC. It translates to CASSLDLVVNYSEQFF.